What follows describes a single T cell receptor beta chain. Its antigen is not known. The data were taken from a study of vaccination and CD4 T cells after COVID-19. Turning to the study itself: For each participant, vaccination comprised two doses of either the BNT162b2 or the mRNA-1273 vaccine.

V trimming: 3 bases; J trimming: 9 bases; junction bases outside the gene matches: 7. This CDR3 spans 14 amino acids. Per germline, CDR1 SNHLY and CDR2 FYNNEI. The Oncomine TCR Beta short-read assay sequenced DNA from cultured CD4+ T cells. The authors extracted genomic DNA from cultured CD4+ T cells. Each CDR3 protein is one row after TCRdb ran MiXCR on the PCR reads. Here the sample spans around 15,000 distinct CDR3 sequences, 45% to 65% being singletons. Specified time point: late sampling 161 to 241 days after vaccination in a few convalescent patients. Treatment in this sample: roughly 11-day PBMC culture with coronavirus spike peptide pools or control peptides (ViraFEST assay). Each well received some 2.1 million PBMCs, cultured with roughly 9.5 IU/ml IL-2 and about 11 ug/ml peptide pools.

The chain is built from TRBV2 and TRBJ2-4, with 8 bases that match TRBD2. Material: CD4+ T cells from blood, cultured in vitro, obtained about 7 months after SARS-CoV-2 vaccination. The source of this sequence is a human donor who had recovered from COVID-19. CDR3 protein: CASSELGTSSIQYF. The CDR3 bases are TGTGCCAGCAGTGAGTTAGGGACTAGTTCCATTCAGTACTTC.